This T cell receptor (beta chain) was obtained from a study of T cells in Graves' hyperthyroidism and ophthalmopathy. Inclusion characteristics of ophthalmopathy patients comprised a Clinical Activity Score of at least 3, a NOSPECS grade of at least 4, and duration under 3 months. Diagnoses were established using clinical symptoms, serum thyroxine and TRAb, thyroid ultrasound and orbital computed tomography. Fresh peripheral blood, around 9.3 ml of it, supplied the PBMCs. This CDR3 contains 15 residues. With V trimmed by 4 bases and J by 3 bases, 6 bases remained unmatched. Germline V lookup: CDR1 MDHEN, CDR2 SYDVKM. This clonotype was detected ten times or more. Authors of the study amplified TCR beta CDR3 regions from RNA transcripts. First-round RT-PCR with HTBI primers amplified the TCR CDR3 region. TCRdb re-called the multiplex PCR reads through MiXCR, storing one row per CDR3 protein. The sample shows 220,000 or so distinct CDR3 sequences, around 15% of them seen only once.

The V call is TRBV28, the J call TRBJ2-3; TRBD2 matches 8 bases. The source material was blood. This clonotype was sampled from a woman aged 18-29 years with Graves' ophthalmopathy. As DNA, the CDR3 is TGTGCCAGCAGTTCGGGGGGGGCCGGGACAGATACGCAGTATTTT. Its translation is CASSSGGAGTDTQYF. Supplemented by reference TRBV28 and TRBJ2-3, the full variable domain reads DVKVTQSSRYLVKRTGEKVFLECVQDMDHENMFWYRQDPGLGLRLIYFSYDVKMKEKGDIPEGYSVSREKKERFSLILESASTNQTSMYLCASSSGGAGTDTQYFGPGTRLTVL.